This T cell receptor beta chain was sequenced for a study of shared clonotypes between healthy human individuals. The donors were adults (healthy and HIV-negative) with no recent acute infections or vaccinations. The repertoire was sequenced with immunoSEQ multiplex PCR; TCRdb's copy has only in-frame clones and lacks some. This sample yields hundreds of thousands of clones, of which around 80% are seen a single time; 12% belongs to the top ten. What was sequenced was PBMCs. This clonotype originated in a woman aged 40 to 55 in good health. Some clones in this sample may be carry-over from other donors' samples.

The CDR3 here is CASSLQEFGYTF. The CDR3 bases are TGTGCCAGCAGTTTACAGGAGTTTGGCTACACCTTC. The chain links TRBV28 to TRBJ1-2; no reliable D call. The CDR3 has 12 residues. CDR1 is MDHEN, CDR2 SYDVKM, per germline. V was shortened by 2 bases and J by 7 bases, with 8 bases between the two germline ends.